This T cell receptor beta chain was sequenced during a study of blood T cells in healthy people across ages. A remark on this clonotype: Its antigen is not known.

Study-wide results and caveats: While age rose, TCR beta diversity per million T cells dropped in a roughly linear way.

They isolated at least 6.5 million PBMCs from each sample. This CDR3 comprises 14 residues. PCR was performed a second time for about 7 to 11 cycles using a sample-barcoded 5' primer and a J-beta primer mix. Every cDNA was tagged by a template-switch adaptor with 12 random nucleotides. Via MiXCR, TCRdb re-called the 5' RACE reads, giving one row per CDR3 protein. There are approximately 780,000 distinct CDR3 sequences in the sample; under 30% occur only once, and 2.5% to 3.5% lies in the top ten. These records were also assigned to another study, of T cells of mothers and their children. That study adds: A few healthy Caucasian mothers and their six children donated.

Sequenced input: blood. The V call is TRBV21-1, the J call TRBJ2-4; whether TRBD1, the table's D call, matches the DNA was not checked. TRBV21-1 is listed as a pseudogene. The TCR originated in a boy aged 5-17 years in good health. The CDR3 here is CASSRDRGQNIQYF. The CDR3 nucleotides read TGTGCCAGCAGCAGGGACAGGGGGCAAAACATTCAGTACTTC.